Below are 14 T cell receptor beta chains sequenced from a single sample in a study of tumor-infiltrating lymphocytes in primary liver carcinoma. Co-extracted RNA and DNA came from 20-30 mg of unsorted bulk tissue. With around 500 ng total RNA as template and a constant-region primer, TCR beta cDNA was made. Generation of the TCR beta libraries relied on three nested multiplex PCR rounds using slightly modified ARM-PCR. The first two PCR rounds used TRBV1-TRBV30 forward primers with a C-beta reverse primer, roughly 10 cycles each. In TCRdb, the multiplex PCR reads were re-called with MiXCR into one record per CDR3 protein. The table lists 40,000 to 55,000 distinct CDR3 sequences, over 75% of them singletons, with roughly a quarter in the top ten. The sample was liver tumor tissue from sampling region 5. This sample's subset: tumor region T5, tumor centre. Receptors originate from a man in his forties with primary liver carcinoma and hepatitis B virus infection.

As regards this clonotype: At one end, the junction sequence differs from germline, possibly due to a read error. The V gene is TRBV11-2, the J gene TRBJ2-7; D is unclear. Germline V gene data show CDR1 as SGHAT and CDR2 as FQNNGV. The CDR3 consists of 14 residues. As DNA, the CDR3 is TGTGCAAGCAGCGTAGAGGTCTTATCCTACGAGCAGTACTTC. This translates into CASSVEVLSYEQYF.

Note on this clonotype: The junction departs from the called germline gene at one end, perhaps through a read error. The chain uses TRBV6-1 and TRBJ2-1; D gene unclear. The V gene's germline CDR1 is MNHNS and CDR2 SASEGT. The CDR3 extends over 12 amino acids. CDR3 residues: CVSIPSYNEQFF. CDR3 in DNA: TGTGTCAGCATCCCGTCCTACAATGAGCAGTTCTTC.

This clonotype was picked up many times. The chain employs TRBV6-6 and TRBJ2-5, with D perhaps being TRBD1 or TRBD2 (5 bases each). The germline CDR1 and CDR2 sequences are MNHNY and SVGAGI (reference sequence). V was trimmed by 2 bases and J by 5 bases, leaving 12 bases between them. The CDR3 sequence is 14 residues long. For the CDR3, the DNA is TGTGCCAGCAGTTACCCAGGGACGGAGGAGACCCAGTACTTC. This gives the protein CASSYPGTEETQYF.

Regarding this clonotype: One end of the junction fails to match germline, which may point to a read error. V is TRBV11-1 and J is TRBJ1-1, with 7 bases identical to TRBD1. Germline V lookup: CDR1 SGHAT, CDR2 FQDESV (reference sequence). The CDR3 runs to 15 residues. The CDR3 loop reads CASSWSARGDTEAFF. Written as DNA, the CDR3 is TGTGCCAGTAGCTGGTCAGCCAGGGGGGACACTGAAGCTTTCTTT.

The rearrangement links TRBV6-1 to TRBJ2-3, with no clear D. V was pared by 7 bases and J by 11 bases, with 16 bases between. CDR3 length: 12 residues. In germline, CDR1 is MNHNS, CDR2 SASEGT. CDR3 coding DNA: TGTGCCAGCAAGACCAGCACAGTTATGCAGTATTTT. It yields the protein CASKTSTVMQYF.

Remarks on this clonotype: The junction departs from the called germline gene at one end, perhaps through a read error. The gene calls are TRBV10-2 and TRBJ1-2; TRBD1 is a possible D gene (6 bases). The V gene's germline CDR1 is WSHSY and CDR2 SAAADI. CDR3 length equals 14 residues. The CDR3 nucleotides are TGCGCCAGCAGTGAACGGGGGGCAAACTACGGCTACACATTC. It is translated as CASSERGANYGYTF.

The chain uses TRBV11-2 and TRBJ2-6; D possibly matches TRBD1 or TRBD2 (5 bases each). This CDR3 contains 15 residues. CDR1 and CDR2 (germline): SGHAT, FQNNGV. The CDR3 DNA sequence: TGTGCAACCCAGCGGCCGCGCTCTGGGGCCCACCTCCTGACTTTC. It yields the protein CATQRPRSGAHLLTF.

With regard to this clonotype: An end of the junction differs from the germline gene, which may be a read error. V usage is TRBV4-3 and J usage is TRBJ2-4; TRBD2 agrees at 8 bases. The CDR3 is 20 residues long. The germline CDR1 and CDR2 sequences are LGHNA and YSLEER. The chain's CDR3 is CASNQDLNLFGRGTINIQYF. The CDR3, as DNA: TGTGCCAGCAACCAAGATCTAAACCTCTTCGGGAGGGGGACGATAAACATTCAGTACTTC.

Comments on this clonotype: An end of the junction differs from the germline gene, which may be a read error. The chain joins TRBV30 to TRBJ2-3; no firm D call. The CDR3 length is 15 residues. The germline V gene has CDR1 GTSNPN and CDR2 SVGIG (reference sequence). The CDR3 DNA is TGTGACTGGAGTGCCAAACTGGCTAACACAGATACGCAGTATTTT. It codes for CDWSAKLANTDTQYF.

Regarding this clonotype: One end of the junction varies from germline; a read error may be responsible. The chain employs TRBV4-1 and TRBJ2-1; no clear D. The V gene's germline CDR1 is MGHRA and CDR2 YSYEKL. CDR3 length: 15 amino acids. The CDR3 nucleotides are TGCACCAGCAGCCAAGCCGTGACTGCGTACAATGAGCAGTTCTTC. Translation gives CTSSQAVTAYNEQFF.

A note on this clonotype: At one end the junction does not follow the germline gene, possibly because of a read error. This chain links TRBV7-8 with TRBJ2-1; 8 positions agree with TRBD2. Germline CDR1 and CDR2: SGHVS and FQNEAQ. This CDR3 has 14 residues. CDR3 DNA sequence: TGTGTCAGCAGCTTAGGGGGTAGCGGGATAGAGCAGTTCTTC. This gives the protein CVSSLGGSGIEQFF. Using reference TRBV7-8 and TRBJ2-1 for the parts outside the CDR3, the full variable domain is GAGVSQSPRYKVAKRGQDVALRCDPISGHVSLFWYQQALGQGPEFLTYFQNEAQLDKSGLPSDRFFAERPEGSVSTLKIQRTQQEDSAVYLCVSSLGGSGIEQFFGPGTRLTVL.

Notes on this clonotype: One end of the junction is discordant with germline, which a read error may explain. The chain has TRBV7-9 and TRBJ1-1; no firm D call. This CDR3 comprises 18 residues. Germline loops: CDR1 SEHNR, CDR2 FQNEAQ (reference sequence). The CDR3 nucleotides are TGTGCCAGCAGATTAGGCCAACTCCGTCCGGAACCGAACACTGAAGCTTTCTTT. Its protein product is CASRLGQLRPEPNTEAFF.

As regards this clonotype: A read error may produce the germline difference seen at one junction end. The chain links TRBV11-3 to TRBJ1-5; D is possibly TRBD1 (5 bases). The germline V gene has CDR1 SGHNT and CDR2 YENEEA. This CDR3 contains 15 residues. The CDR3 region is CASRLDLGVAQPPHF. CDR3 DNA: TGTGCCAGCAGGTTAGATCTGGGGGTGGCTCAGCCCCCCCATTTC.

This rearrangement joins TRBV5-1 to TRBJ2-5, with D maybe TRBD2 (6 bases). From germline, CDR1 is SGHRS and CDR2 YFSETQ. V gave up 4 bases and J gave up 4 bases, with 20 bases separating them. There are 16 residues in the CDR3. The CDR3 loop is CASSLRPLALIETQYF. In DNA, the CDR3 is TGCGCCAGCAGCCTCAGACCCCTAGCGTTAATAGAGACCCAGTACTTC.